This TCR beta chain was identified in a study of CD8+ T cells in alopecia areata. Study results and caveats: There were also resident alphabeta T cells of normal skin sequenced in scalp samples.

The treatment was: oral pan-JAK inhibitor, 5-10 mg twice daily. V dropped 8 bases and J dropped 9 bases, with 17 bases sitting between them. The CDR3 extends over 12 amino acids. From germline, CDR1 is GTSNPN and CDR2 SVGIG (reference sequence). After isolation, RNA underwent reverse transcription to generate cDNA as the sequencing template. Clones were sequenced by immunoSEQ multiplex PCR, and TCRdb holds only the in-frame ones, with some missing. The sample lists roughly 98,000 clones, under 70% occurring once. This clone was seen a handful of times. Its antigen remains unidentified. This clonotype was sampled from a human donor with alopecia areata. Sequenced material: CD8+ T cells sorted from blood, taken at week 4, from a patient treated with tofacitinib. The chain combines TRBV30 with TRBJ2-1, with a possible D match to TRBD2 (6 bases). CDR3 amino acids: CAGEASAGEQFF. CDR3 sequence (DNA): TGTGCCGGAGAGGCTAGCGCGGGTGAGCAGTTCTTC.